This TCR beta chain was recovered during a study of T cells in Graves' hyperthyroidism and ophthalmopathy. Study-wide findings and caveats: A median approximately 6.8 months before onset, the model predicted ophthalmopathy.

Those with hyperthyroidism were 18 to 65 years old, newly diagnosed, and ill for under 2 months. Orbital computed tomography and thyroid ultrasound, together with serum TRAb and thyroxine and clinical symptoms, were used for diagnoses. The PBMCs were sourced from fresh peripheral blood (about 9.7 ml). RNA transcripts provided the source from which TCR beta CDR3 regions were amplified. RT-PCR in the first round (using the HTBI primer set) targeted the TCR CDR3. MiXCR, run by TCRdb on the multiplex PCR reads, gives a single entry per CDR3 protein. The sample lists some 460,000 distinct CDR3 sequences, 15% to 18% occurring once. This clonotype came up many times. The antigen is not known. The V gene lost 5 bases and the J gene lost 11 bases, with 13 bases spanning the gap. In germline, CDR1 is SGHNT, CDR2 YENEEA. The CDR3 sequence is 12 residues long.

The sequencing sample was made of blood. The V call is TRBV11-3, the J call TRBJ2-1; tentative D call: TRBD1 (5 bases). The clonotype originates from a woman between 18 and 29 years old with Graves' hyperthyroidism. CDR3: CASSIGQTKQFF. The CDR3 nucleotides are TGTGCCAGCAGCATCGGACAAACTAAGCAGTTCTTC.